The 5 T cell receptor beta chains in this list originate from one sample, sequenced in a study of T cells in Graves' hyperthyroidism and ophthalmopathy. RNA transcripts yielded amplified TCR beta CDR3 regions. First-round RT-PCR of the TCR CDR3 relied on the HTBI primer set. MiXCR, run by TCRdb on the multiplex PCR reads, gives a single entry per CDR3 protein. Among around 690,000 distinct CDR3 sequences listed, 17% were seen once. The specimen sequenced was blood. The receptor set was obtained from a man aged 50 to 60 with Graves' hyperthyroidism.

The rearrangement links TRBV7-9 to TRBJ2-7, with 7 bases that match TRBD2. Looked up from germline, CDR1 is SEHNR and CDR2 is FQNEAQ (reference sequence). The CDR3 is 16 residues long. V trimming: 1 base; J trimming: 1 base; junction bases outside the gene matches: 7. CDR3 sequence (DNA): TGTGCCAGCAGCTTAGATATAGCGGGTGCGTCCTACGAGCAGTACTTC. This encodes CASSLDIAGASYEQYF.

This clonotype occurred many times. This rearrangement joins TRBV18 to TRBJ2-5, with D unresolved. Germline V gene data show CDR1 as KGHSH and CDR2 as LQKENI. V lost 3 bases, J lost 2 bases, and 10 bases lay in between. There are 14 residues in the CDR3. The CDR3 nucleotides read TGTGCCAGCTCACCGAATTCTGCACAAGAGACCCAGTACTTC. Protein sequence: CASSPNSAQETQYF.

This clonotype was picked up many times. The V and J genes are TRBV6-2 or TRBV6-3 and TRBJ2-5; the match to TRBD2 covers 16 bases. Germline V gene sequence: CDR1 MNHEY, CDR2 SVGEGT. V trimming: 7 bases; J trimming: 0 bases; junction bases outside the gene matches: 8. This CDR3 is built from 18 residues. CDR3 DNA sequence: TGTGCCAGCAAGAATCCGGGACTAGCGGGAGGGTACCAAGAGACCCAGTACTTC. It specifies CASKNPGLAGGYQETQYF.

This clonotype showed up just a few times. The DNA of the CDR3 is TGTGCCAGTCGGGGACGCCAAGAGACCCAGTACTTC. This gives the protein CASRGRQETQYF. The chain combines TRBV19 with TRBJ2-5, with D perhaps assigned TRBD1 or TRBD2 (5 bases each). The CDR3 is 12 amino acids. Germline V lookup: CDR1 LNHDA, CDR2 SQIVND (reference sequence). The germline V and J ends were trimmed by 8 bases and 1 base, with 8 bases remaining between them.

This clonotype showed up many times. The chain combines TRBV24-1 with TRBJ1-2, with D unclear. The germline V gene encodes CDR1 KGHDR and CDR2 SFDVKD. Trimming shortened V by 3 bases and J by 8 bases, and 12 bases separated the two germline ends. CDR3 length equals 13 residues. The CDR3 region has the DNA TGTGCCACCAGTGATCAGGCGAGGTCCGGCTACACCTTC. Translation gives CATSDQARSGYTF.